The sequence of this T cell receptor beta chain was determined in a study of blood T cell repertoires in COVID-19. On the study more broadly: Sites across the United States, Italy and Spain contributed samples from acute and convalescent COVID-19. In each case, the material was cDNA or gDNA derived from T cells, B-cell-depleted T cells, or PBMCs.

Germline lookup yields CDR1 SGHTA and CDR2 FQGNSA. The V segment lost 4 bases and the J segment 4 bases; nucleotides outside the gene matches: 11. The CDR3 length is 16 residues. In the original processing: Estimated nucleated cell counts came from reference gene primer amplification. The table came from immunoSEQ multiplex PCR; TCRdb's copy has only in-frame clones and leaves some out. V and J calls and clone size are those listed in that table; D and trimming were worked out from the DNA. The profile shows 120,000 or so clones, about nine tenths of them singletons. The receptor comes from a human donor in a cohort sampled during active COVID-19. V usage is TRBV7-2 and J usage is TRBJ2-7; 9 bases are a match to TRBD2. Sequenced: peripheral blood. The CDR3 here is CASSSSVVAGEYEQYF. DNA of the CDR3: TGTGCCAGCAGCTCCTCGGTGGTAGCGGGGGAGTACGAGCAGTACTTC.